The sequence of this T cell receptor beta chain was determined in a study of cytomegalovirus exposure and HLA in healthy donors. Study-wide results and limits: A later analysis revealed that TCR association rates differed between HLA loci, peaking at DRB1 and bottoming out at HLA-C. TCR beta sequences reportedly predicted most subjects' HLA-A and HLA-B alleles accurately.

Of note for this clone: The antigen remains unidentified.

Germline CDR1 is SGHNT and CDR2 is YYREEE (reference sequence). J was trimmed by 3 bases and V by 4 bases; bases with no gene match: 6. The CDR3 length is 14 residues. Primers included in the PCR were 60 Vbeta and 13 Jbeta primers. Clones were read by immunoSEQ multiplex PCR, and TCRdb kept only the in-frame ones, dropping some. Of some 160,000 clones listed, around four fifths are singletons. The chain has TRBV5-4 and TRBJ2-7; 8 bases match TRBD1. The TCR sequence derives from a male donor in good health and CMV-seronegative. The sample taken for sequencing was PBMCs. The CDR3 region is CASSPGQGNYEQYF. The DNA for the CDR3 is TGTGCCAGCAGCCCTGGACAGGGAAACTACGAGCAGTACTTC. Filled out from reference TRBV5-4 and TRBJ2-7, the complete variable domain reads ETGVTQSPTHLIKTRGQQVTLRCSSQSGHNTVSWYQQALGQGPQFIFQYYREEENGRGNFPPRFSGLQFPNYSSELNVNALELDDSALYLCASSPGQGNYEQYFGPGTRLTVT.